Listed here is a single T cell receptor beta chain. Its antigen remains unknown. V was clipped by 7 bases and J by 2 bases; unmatched bases: 10. The CDR3 length is 15 residues. Germline lookup yields CDR1 LNHDA and CDR2 SQIVND (reference sequence). This record belongs to a study of T cell responses to AZD1222 COVID-19 vaccine. Study information: Pooled samples include second doses given at about 4 or 12 weeks. General study results and limits: The donor cohort was predominantly white British with a female majority, and clonal diversity may have been underestimated. Only after the peak T cell response were repertoires sampled. Spike-specific TCR breadth and depth rose after two AZD1222 doses.

The data were produced by immunoSEQ multiplex PCR, yet TCRdb's version contains in-frame clones alone and is incomplete. The table shows roughly 180,000 clones, with 94% occurring only once. The chain employs TRBV19 and TRBJ1-2; 7 bases align to TRBD1. The TCR originated in an adult in good health. Source: peripheral blood, taken on day 0 of AZD1222 vaccination. Here the CDR3 DNA reads TGTGCCAGTACCCTCTCTGACAGGGTCAACTATGGCTACACCTTC. This gives the protein CASTLSDRVNYGYTF. Looking up the rest from reference TRBV19 and TRBJ1-2 gives the full variable domain: DGGITQSPKYLFRKEGQNVTLSCEQNLNHDAMYWYRQDPGQGLRLIYYSQIVNDFQKGDIAEGYSVSREKKESFPLTVTSAQKNPTAFYLCASTLSDRVNYGYTFGSGTRLTVV.